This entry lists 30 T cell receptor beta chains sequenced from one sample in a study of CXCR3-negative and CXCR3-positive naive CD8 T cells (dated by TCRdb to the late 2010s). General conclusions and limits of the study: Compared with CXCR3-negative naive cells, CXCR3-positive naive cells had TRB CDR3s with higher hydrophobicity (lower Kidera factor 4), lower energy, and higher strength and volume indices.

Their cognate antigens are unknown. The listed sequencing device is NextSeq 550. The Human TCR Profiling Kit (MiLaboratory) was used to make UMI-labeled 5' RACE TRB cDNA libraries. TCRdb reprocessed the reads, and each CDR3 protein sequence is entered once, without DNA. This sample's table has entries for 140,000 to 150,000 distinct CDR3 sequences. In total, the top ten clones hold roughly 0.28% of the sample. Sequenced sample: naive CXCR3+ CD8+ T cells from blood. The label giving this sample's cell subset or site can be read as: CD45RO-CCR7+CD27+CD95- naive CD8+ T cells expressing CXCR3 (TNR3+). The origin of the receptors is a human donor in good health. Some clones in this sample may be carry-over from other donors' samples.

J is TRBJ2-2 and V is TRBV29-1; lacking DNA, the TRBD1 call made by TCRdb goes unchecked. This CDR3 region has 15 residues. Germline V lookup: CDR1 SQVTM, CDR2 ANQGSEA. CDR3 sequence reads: CSVGGSGLNTGELFF.

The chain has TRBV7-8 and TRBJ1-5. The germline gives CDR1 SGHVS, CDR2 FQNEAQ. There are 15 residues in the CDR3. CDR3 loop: CASSLHLGSNQPQHF.

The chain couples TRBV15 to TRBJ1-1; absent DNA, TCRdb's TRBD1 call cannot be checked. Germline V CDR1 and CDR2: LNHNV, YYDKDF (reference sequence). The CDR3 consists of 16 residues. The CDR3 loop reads CATSPPPRQGDTEAFF.

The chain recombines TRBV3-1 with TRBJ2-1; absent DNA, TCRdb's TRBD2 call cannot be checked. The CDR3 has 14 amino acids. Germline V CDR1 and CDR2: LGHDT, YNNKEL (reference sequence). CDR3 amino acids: CASSQGLAANEQFF.

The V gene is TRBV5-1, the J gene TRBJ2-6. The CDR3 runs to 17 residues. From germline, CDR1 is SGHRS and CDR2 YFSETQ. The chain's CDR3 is CASSIAISGSGANVLTF.

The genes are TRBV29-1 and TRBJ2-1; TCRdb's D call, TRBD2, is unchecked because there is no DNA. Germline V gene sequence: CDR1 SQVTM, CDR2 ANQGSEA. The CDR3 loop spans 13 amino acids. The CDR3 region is CSVDWREADEHFF.

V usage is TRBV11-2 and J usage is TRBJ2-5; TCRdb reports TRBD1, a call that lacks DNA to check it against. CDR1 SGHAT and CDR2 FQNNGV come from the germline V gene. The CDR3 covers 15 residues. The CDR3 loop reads CASSSPDRSQETQYF.

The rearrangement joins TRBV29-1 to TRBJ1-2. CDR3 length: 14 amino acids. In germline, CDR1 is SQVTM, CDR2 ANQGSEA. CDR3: CSVEFVGGDYGYTF.

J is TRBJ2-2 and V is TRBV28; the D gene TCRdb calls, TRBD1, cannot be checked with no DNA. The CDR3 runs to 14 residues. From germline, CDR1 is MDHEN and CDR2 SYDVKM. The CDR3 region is CASSFRSPSGELFF.

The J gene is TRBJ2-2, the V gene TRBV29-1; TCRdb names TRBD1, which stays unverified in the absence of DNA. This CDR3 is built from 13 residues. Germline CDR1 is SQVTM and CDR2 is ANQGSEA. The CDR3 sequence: CSVPQGGSGELFF.

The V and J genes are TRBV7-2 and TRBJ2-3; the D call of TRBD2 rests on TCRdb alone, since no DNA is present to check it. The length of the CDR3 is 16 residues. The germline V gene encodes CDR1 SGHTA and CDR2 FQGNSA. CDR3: CASSLFAGGSTDTQYF.

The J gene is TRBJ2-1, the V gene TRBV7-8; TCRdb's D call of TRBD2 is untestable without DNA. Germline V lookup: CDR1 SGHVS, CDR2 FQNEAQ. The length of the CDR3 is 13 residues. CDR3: CASSPSGGNEQFF.

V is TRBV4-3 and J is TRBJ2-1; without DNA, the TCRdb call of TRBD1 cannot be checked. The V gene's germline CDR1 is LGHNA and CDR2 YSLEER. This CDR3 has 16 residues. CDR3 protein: CASSQDWRQGGNEQFF.

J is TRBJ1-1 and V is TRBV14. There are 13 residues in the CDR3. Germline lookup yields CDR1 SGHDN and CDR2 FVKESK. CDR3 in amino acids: CAGSPLGNTEAFF. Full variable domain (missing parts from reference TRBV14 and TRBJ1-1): EAGVTQFPSHSVIEKGQTVTLRCDPISGHDNLYWYRRVMGKEIKFLLHFVKESKQDESGMPNNRFLAERTGGTYSTLKVQPAELEDSGVYFCAGSPLGNTEAFFGQGTRLTVV.

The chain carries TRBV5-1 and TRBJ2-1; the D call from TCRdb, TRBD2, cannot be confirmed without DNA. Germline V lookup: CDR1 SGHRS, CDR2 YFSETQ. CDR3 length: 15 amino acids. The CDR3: CASSLRADSYNEQFF.

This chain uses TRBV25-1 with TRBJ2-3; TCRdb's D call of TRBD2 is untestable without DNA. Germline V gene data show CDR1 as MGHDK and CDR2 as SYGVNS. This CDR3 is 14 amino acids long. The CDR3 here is CASSVAGVEDTQYF.

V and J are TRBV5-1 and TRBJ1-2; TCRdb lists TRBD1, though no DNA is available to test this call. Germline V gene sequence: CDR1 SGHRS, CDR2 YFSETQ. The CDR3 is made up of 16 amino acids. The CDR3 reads CASSPTRTGGNYGYTF.

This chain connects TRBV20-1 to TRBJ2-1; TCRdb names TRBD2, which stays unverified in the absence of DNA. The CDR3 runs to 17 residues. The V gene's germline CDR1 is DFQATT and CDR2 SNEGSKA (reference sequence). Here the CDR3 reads CSASGLAGGPSSIEQFF.

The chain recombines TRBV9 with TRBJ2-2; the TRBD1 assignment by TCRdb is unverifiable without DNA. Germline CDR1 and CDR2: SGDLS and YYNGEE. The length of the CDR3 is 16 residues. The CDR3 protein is CASSDLQGTHTGELFF. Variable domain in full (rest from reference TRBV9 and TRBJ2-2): DSGVTQTPKHLITATGQRVTLRCSPRSGDLSVYWYQQSLDQGLQFLIQYYNGEERAKGNILERFSAQQFPDLHSELNLSSLELGDSALYFCASSDLQGTHTGELFFGEGSRLTVL.

CDR3 protein: CASSFGLGGNEQFF. The J gene is TRBJ2-1, the V gene TRBV28; TCRdb names TRBD1, which stays unverified in the absence of DNA. CDR1 is MDHEN and CDR2 is SYDVKM in the germline V gene. This CDR3 contains 14 residues.

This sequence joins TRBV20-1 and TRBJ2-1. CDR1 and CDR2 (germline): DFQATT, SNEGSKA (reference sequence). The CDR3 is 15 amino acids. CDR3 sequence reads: CSARDSVYSYNEQFF.

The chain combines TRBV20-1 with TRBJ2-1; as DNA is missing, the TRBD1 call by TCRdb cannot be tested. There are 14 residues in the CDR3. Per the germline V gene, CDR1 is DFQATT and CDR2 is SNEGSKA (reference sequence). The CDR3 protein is CSALRRSSYNEQFF.

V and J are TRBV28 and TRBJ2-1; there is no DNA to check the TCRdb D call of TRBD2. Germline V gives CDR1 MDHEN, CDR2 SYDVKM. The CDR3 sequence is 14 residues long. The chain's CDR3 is CASRSLAENNEQFF. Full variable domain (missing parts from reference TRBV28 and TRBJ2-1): DVKVTQSSRYLVKRTGEKVFLECVQDMDHENMFWYRQDPGLGLRLIYFSYDVKMKEKGDIPEGYSVSREKKERFSLILESASTNQTSMYLCASRSLAENNEQFFGPGTRLTVL.

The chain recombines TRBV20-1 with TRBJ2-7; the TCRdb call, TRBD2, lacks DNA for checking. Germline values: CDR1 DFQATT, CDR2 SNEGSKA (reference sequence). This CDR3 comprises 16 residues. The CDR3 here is CSADNPLREGTYEQYF.

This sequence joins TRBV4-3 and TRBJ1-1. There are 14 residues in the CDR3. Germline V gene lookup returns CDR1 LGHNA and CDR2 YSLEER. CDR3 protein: CASSPESLNTEAFF.

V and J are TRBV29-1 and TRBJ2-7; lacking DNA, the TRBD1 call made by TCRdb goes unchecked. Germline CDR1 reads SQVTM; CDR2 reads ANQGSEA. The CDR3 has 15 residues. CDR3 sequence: CSVMTVSSLSYEQYF.

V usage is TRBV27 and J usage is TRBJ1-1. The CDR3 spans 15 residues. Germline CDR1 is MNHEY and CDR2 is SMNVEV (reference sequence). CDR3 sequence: CASSPTRGSYPEAFF.

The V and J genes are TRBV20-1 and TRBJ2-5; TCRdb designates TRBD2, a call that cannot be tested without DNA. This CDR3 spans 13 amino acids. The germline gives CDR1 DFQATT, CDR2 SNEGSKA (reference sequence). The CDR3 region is CSAIGLAQETQYF.

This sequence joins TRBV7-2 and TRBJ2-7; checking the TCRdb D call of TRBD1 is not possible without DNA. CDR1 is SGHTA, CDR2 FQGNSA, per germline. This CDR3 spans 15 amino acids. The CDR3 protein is CASSLGPGSSYEQYF. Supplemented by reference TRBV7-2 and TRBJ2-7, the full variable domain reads GAGVSQSPSNKVTEKGKDVELRCDPISGHTALYWYRQSLGQGLEFLIYFQGNSAPDKSGLPSDRFSAERTGGSVSTLTIQRTQQEDSAVYLCASSLGPGSSYEQYFGPGTRLTVT.

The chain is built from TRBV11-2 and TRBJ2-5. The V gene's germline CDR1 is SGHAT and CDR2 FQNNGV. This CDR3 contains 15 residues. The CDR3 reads CASSSGRRLKETQYF.